Below are 14 T cell receptor beta chains sequenced from a single sample in a study of siplizumab effects on memory and regulatory T cells. Generated by immunoSEQ multiplex PCR, the TCRdb table keeps only in-frame clones and is missing some. In the table there are under 150,000 clones, 94% of which are singletons. Sequencing was carried out using non-Treg CD4+ T cells sorted from blood. These receptors all come from a human donor in good health.

The chain uses TRBV4-1 and TRBJ2-2; 7 nucleotides agree with TRBD1. J was trimmed by 5 bases and V by 4 bases; bases with no gene match: 7. Germline V lookup: CDR1 MGHRA, CDR2 YSYEKL. This CDR3 comprises 15 residues. DNA of the CDR3: TGCGCCAGCAGCCTCCGGGACAGACTTACCGGGGAGCTGTTTTTT. Translation gives CASSLRDRLTGELFF.

V usage is TRBV5-6 and J usage is TRBJ2-2; TRBD2 matches at 13 bases. Germline lookup yields CDR1 SGHDT and CDR2 YYEEEE. The ends lost 0 bases at V and 6 bases at J; junction bases unmatched: 2. The CDR3 is 16 residues long. DNA of the CDR3: TGTGCCAGCAGCTTGGGACTAGCGGGGGGTCCCGGGGAGCTGTTTTTT. Translated: CASSLGLAGGPGELFF.

V gene TRBV18 combines with J gene TRBJ1-4; D call uncertain. Germline V gene lookup returns CDR1 KGHSH and CDR2 LQKENI. V was clipped by 2 bases and J by 6 bases, with 7 bases between them. The CDR3 sequence is 13 residues long. CDR3 nucleotides: TGTGCCAGCTCACCAAGTGATTATGAAAAACTGTTTTTT. Protein product: CASSPSDYEKLFF.

CDR3 in DNA: TGTGCCAGCAGCCCGACTAGCAGCTCCTACGAGCAGTACTTC. This sequence encodes CASSPTSSSYEQYF. This chain links TRBV7-3 with TRBJ2-7; TRBD2 matches 7 bases. The length of the CDR3 is 14 residues. CDR1 SGHTA and CDR2 FQGTGA come from the germline V gene. V shed 5 bases, J shed 0 bases, and the junction held 4 bases outside the gene matches.

This clone showed up just once. The chain uses TRBV10-3 and TRBJ1-3; D call uncertain. Germline CDR1 is ENHRY and CDR2 is SYGVKD. Trimming removed 8 bases at V and 0 bases at J, with 5 bases between. The CDR3 totals 12 residues. Here the CDR3 reads CAIGDSGNTIYF. CDR3 bases: TGTGCCATCGGGGACTCTGGAAACACCATATATTTT.

The rearrangement links TRBV7-8 to TRBJ2-5; no reliable D call. The CDR3 extends over 14 amino acids. Germline loops: CDR1 SGHVS, CDR2 FQNEAQ. V was clipped by 5 bases and J by 5 bases, with 15 bases between them. The CDR3 sequence is CASSTASPLETQYF. The CDR3 DNA reads TGTGCCAGCAGCACCGCGAGCCCCCTTGAGACCCAGTACTTC.

V and J are TRBV15 and TRBJ2-2; TRBD1 matches at 8 bases. V shed 0 bases, J shed 5 bases, and the junction held 11 bases outside the gene matches. From germline, CDR1 is LNHNV and CDR2 YYDKDF (reference sequence). CDR3 length: 18 amino acids. CDR3 DNA sequence: TGTGCCACCAGCAGAGATCGATCAAAGGACAGGGATACCGGGGAGCTGTTTTTT. Residues: CATSRDRSKDRDTGELFF.

This clone appeared a single time. The V gene is TRBV4-1, the J gene TRBJ2-5, with 8 bases matching TRBD2. Germline CDR1 is MGHRA and CDR2 is YSYEKL. V trimming: 5 bases; J trimming: 2 bases; junction bases outside the gene matches: 4. The CDR3 consists of 14 residues. The CDR3 nucleotides are TGCGCCAGCAGCATAATAGCGGGACAAGAGACCCAGTACTTC. Protein product: CASSIIAGQETQYF.

The chain carries TRBV11-3 and TRBJ2-5; D is ambiguous. CDR1 and CDR2 (germline): SGHNT, YENEEA. With 5 bases removed from V and 5 bases from J, the gap between germline ends came to 12 bases. The CDR3 is 13 residues long. The CDR3 bases are TGTGCCAGCAGCCAGGCCAGTCGGGAGACCCAGTACTTC. Its translation: CASSQASRETQYF. Looking up the rest from reference TRBV11-3 and TRBJ2-5 gives the full variable domain: EAGVVQSPRYKIIEKKQPVAFWCNPISGHNTLYWYLQNLGQGPELLIRYENEEAVDDSQLPKDRFSAERLKGVDSTLKIQPAELGDSAVYLCASSQASRETQYFGPGTRLLVL.

Notes on this clone: In the same sample, other DNA sequences code for this CDR3. The chain recombines TRBV6-5 with TRBJ1-4; D is perhaps TRBD1 (6 bases). The germline V gene has CDR1 MNHEY and CDR2 SVGAGI. The germline V and J ends were trimmed by 6 bases and 8 bases, with 10 bases remaining between them. This CDR3 spans 12 amino acids. DNA of the CDR3: TGTGCCAGCAGAAAGGGGGGAGAAAAACTGTTTTTT. This gives the protein CASRKGGEKLFF.

This clone has only a few counts. The chain uses TRBV10-3 and TRBJ1-1, with D possibly TRBD1 on 5 matching bases. Trimming shortened V by 4 bases and J by 1 base, and 7 bases separated the two germline ends. From germline, CDR1 is ENHRY and CDR2 SYGVKD. The CDR3 contains 13 residues. CDR3 protein: CAISGTWNTEAFF. DNA for the CDR3: TGTGCCATCAGTGGGACATGGAACACTGAAGCTTTCTTT.

V gene TRBV5-8 combines with J gene TRBJ2-3, with D uncertain. This CDR3 region has 14 residues. With 4 bases removed from V and 2 bases from J, the gap between germline ends came to 11 bases. CDR1 and CDR2 from the germline V gene are SGHTS and YDEGEE. DNA for the CDR3: TGTGCCAGCAGCCTGACGCAGCTCACAGATACGCAGTATTTT. It is translated as CASSLTQLTDTQYF.

This chain uses TRBV9 with TRBJ2-5; 8 nucleotides line up with TRBD2. Germline V gene sequence: CDR1 SGDLS, CDR2 YYNGEE. With V trimmed by 2 bases and J by 2 bases, 11 bases remained unmatched. This CDR3 has 17 residues. The CDR3 region is CASSVQPMASGQETQYF. CDR3 coding DNA: TGTGCCAGCAGCGTCCAGCCGATGGCTAGCGGGCAAGAGACCCAGTACTTC. The full variable domain, rest sourced from reference TRBV9 and TRBJ2-5, is DSGVTQTPKHLITATGQRVTLRCSPRSGDLSVYWYQQSLDQGLQFLIQYYNGEERAKGNILERFSAQQFPDLHSELNLSSLELGDSALYFCASSVQPMASGQETQYFGPGTRLLVL.

The chain couples TRBV29-1 to TRBJ1-5; D is undetermined. Deletions cut 7 bases from V and 0 bases from J, with 13 bases between. CDR1 and CDR2 (germline): SQVTM, ANQGSEA. This CDR3 is 14 amino acids long. CDR3 in amino acids: CSATLGYSNQPQHF. The CDR3 coding sequence is TGCAGCGCGACTTTGGGTTATAGCAATCAGCCCCAGCATTTT.